A selection of T cell receptor beta chains follows, all from one sample in a study of T cells in Graves' hyperthyroidism and ophthalmopathy. From the multiplex PCR reads, TCRdb called clonotypes with MiXCR, one entry per CDR3 protein. This sample yields around 290,000 distinct CDR3 sequences, of which approximately 13% are seen a single time; 7% to 9.5% belongs to the top ten. Sequencing was carried out using blood. The receptors come from a woman between 35 and 50 years old with Graves' hyperthyroidism. CDR3s include the opening cysteine and the closing phenylalanine or tryptophan. Each record gives: J gene, V gene, clone size, D gene, CDR3 DNA, CDR3 protein. A D gene is named only where the DNA matches it firmly. Clone sizes are given selectively: once, few, many, or a class where the clone is expanded.

j_gene: TRBJ1-1; v_gene: TRBV29-1; abundance: NA; d_gene: NA; CDR3nt: TGCAGCGTTGGTTGGAGCACTGAAGCTTTCTTT; CDR3aa: CSVGWSTEAFF
j_gene: TRBJ2-7; v_gene: TRBV3-1; abundance: many; d_gene: NA; CDR3nt: TGTGCCAGCAGCTCCCGGGCGATCTACGAGCAGTACTTC; CDR3aa: CASSSRAIYEQYF
j_gene: TRBJ2-7; v_gene: TRBV11-3; abundance: NA; d_gene: TRBD2; CDR3nt: TGTGCCAGCAGCTCCCTAGCGGGTCCCGACTACGAGCAGTACTTC; CDR3aa: CASSSLAGPDYEQYF
j_gene: TRBJ1-1; v_gene: TRBV10-3; abundance: many; d_gene: NA; CDR3nt: TGTGCCATCAGTTTGGACACGAACACTGAAGCTTTCTTT; CDR3aa: CAISLDTNTEAFF
j_gene: TRBJ1-5; v_gene: TRBV5-6; abundance: many; d_gene: NA; CDR3nt: TGTGCCAGCAGCTTGGTGGGAGCCCAAAATCAGCCCCAGCATTTT; CDR3aa: CASSLVGAQNQPQHF
j_gene: TRBJ1-2; v_gene: TRBV15; abundance: NA; d_gene: NA; CDR3nt: TGTGCCACCAGCAGAGTTGGCGGGGAAGTGGTTAATGGCTACACCTTC; CDR3aa: CATSRVGGEVVNGYTF
j_gene: TRBJ2-7; v_gene: TRBV5-8; abundance: many; d_gene: TRBD2; CDR3nt: TGTGCCAGCAGCTTGGGCGTGTTCGGGACTAGTAACTACGAGCAGTACTTC; CDR3aa: CASSLGVFGTSNYEQYF
j_gene: TRBJ2-3; v_gene: TRBV19; abundance: many; d_gene: NA; CDR3nt: TGTGCCAGTAGTACCCTAATAGCAGATACGCAGTATTTT; CDR3aa: CASSTLIADTQYF
j_gene: TRBJ1-2; v_gene: TRBV3-1; abundance: many; d_gene: NA; CDR3nt: TGTGCCAGCAGCCAACTCCGATTTACTAACTATGGCTACACCTTC; CDR3aa: CASSQLRFTNYGYTF
j_gene: TRBJ1-3; v_gene: TRBV19; abundance: few; d_gene: NA; CDR3nt: TGTGCCAGTAGTAAGGAAAGGGTCGGTTCTGGAAACACCATATATTTT; CDR3aa: CASSKERVGSGNTIYF
j_gene: TRBJ2-5; v_gene: TRBV18; abundance: many; d_gene: NA; CDR3nt: TGTGCCAGCTCACCTTCGGAGGGTGAGGAGGAGACCCAGTACTTC; CDR3aa: CASSPSEGEEETQYF
j_gene: TRBJ2-1; v_gene: TRBV6-2/TRBV6-3; abundance: few; d_gene: TRBD2; CDR3nt: TGTGCCAGCAGTTATCGGGGAAGACTAGTTTGGGGACTAGTGTTCAGGCCGCTAATTTGGGAGCAGTTCTTC; CDR3aa: CASSYRGRLVWGLVFRPLIWEQFF
j_gene: TRBJ2-2; v_gene: TRBV28; abundance: many; d_gene: TRBD2; CDR3nt: TGTGCCAGCAGTTTTGGGGGGGGATACACCGGGGAGCTGTTTTTT; CDR3aa: CASSFGGGYTGELFF
j_gene: TRBJ2-5; v_gene: TRBV29-1; abundance: many; d_gene: NA; CDR3nt: TGCAGCGTGCCTCATCCCAGCCAAGAGACCCAGTACTTC; CDR3aa: CSVPHPSQETQYF
j_gene: TRBJ2-7; v_gene: TRBV3-1; abundance: many; d_gene: NA; CDR3nt: TGTGCCAGCAGCCAAGTGGCGACAGGAGGCTACGAGCAGTACTTC; CDR3aa: CASSQVATGGYEQYF
j_gene: TRBJ1-6; v_gene: TRBV27; abundance: few; d_gene: NA; CDR3nt: TGTGCCAGCAGTCAGCAAAATAATTCACCCCTCCACTTT; CDR3aa: CASSQQNNSPLHF
j_gene: TRBJ1-4; v_gene: TRBV30; abundance: many; d_gene: NA; CDR3nt: TGTGCCTGGAGTCCGGGACACGGAGATGAAAAACTGTTTTTT; CDR3aa: CAWSPGHGDEKLFF
j_gene: TRBJ2-1; v_gene: TRBV3-1; abundance: NA; d_gene: TRBD2; CDR3nt: TGTGCCAGCAGCCTCGGGACTAGCGGGAGAGACAATTCCTACAATGAGCAGTTCTTC; CDR3aa: CASSLGTSGRDNSYNEQFF
j_gene: TRBJ1-1; v_gene: TRBV9; abundance: NA; d_gene: NA; CDR3nt: TGTGCCAGCAGCGAGGCGGGGGGCGCATCGACTGAAGCTTTCTTT; CDR3aa: CASSEAGGASTEAFF
j_gene: TRBJ2-7; v_gene: TRBV10-3; abundance: NA; d_gene: TRBD2; CDR3nt: TGTGCCACCAGGGGTGGACTAGCGGGAGTATCGGGCGAGCAGTACTTC; CDR3aa: CATRGGLAGVSGEQYF
j_gene: TRBJ1-5; v_gene: TRBV12-3/TRBV12-4; abundance: many; d_gene: NA; CDR3nt: TGTGCCAGCAGTTTGATGGGGGGCGGCAATCAGCCCCAGCATTTT; CDR3aa: CASSLMGGGNQPQHF
j_gene: TRBJ1-1; v_gene: TRBV5-4; abundance: many; d_gene: NA; CDR3nt: TGTGCCAGCAGCAAGCCGACAGAGAGTCTTGAAGCTTTCTTT; CDR3aa: CASSKPTESLEAFF
j_gene: TRBJ2-2; v_gene: TRBV19; abundance: NA; d_gene: TRBD2; CDR3nt: TGTGCCAGTAGTATGCGGGCGGGAGGAGGAGTGGGGACCGGGGAGCTGTTTTTT; CDR3aa: CASSMRAGGGVGTGELFF
j_gene: TRBJ1-2; v_gene: TRBV6-1; abundance: many; d_gene: NA; CDR3nt: TGTGCCAGCAGCCCGCCCGACAGCAAAAACTATGGCTACACCTTC; CDR3aa: CASSPPDSKNYGYTF
j_gene: TRBJ2-3; v_gene: TRBV5-5; abundance: many; d_gene: NA; CDR3nt: TGTGCCAGCGGAGGCGGGTTAACGCCAGATACGCAGTATTTT; CDR3aa: CASGGGLTPDTQYF
j_gene: TRBJ2-5; v_gene: TRBV27; abundance: NA; d_gene: TRBD1; CDR3nt: TGTGCCAGCAGTTCCTGGGACAGGGGAGAGACCCAGTACTTC; CDR3aa: CASSSWDRGETQYF
j_gene: TRBJ1-1; v_gene: TRBV20-1; abundance: NA; d_gene: NA; CDR3nt: TGCAGTGCTAGACAGAGTAACAGGAACACTGAAGCTTTCTTT; CDR3aa: CSARQSNRNTEAFF
j_gene: TRBJ1-1; v_gene: TRBV7-9; abundance: many; d_gene: NA; CDR3nt: TGTGCCAGCAGCTTAGTGGGAGGGTGGGACACTGAAGCTTTCTTT; CDR3aa: CASSLVGGWDTEAFF
j_gene: TRBJ1-2; v_gene: TRBV7-8; abundance: NA; d_gene: NA; CDR3nt: TGTGCCAGCAGCACCCGACAGGCTGGCTACACCTTC; CDR3aa: CASSTRQAGYTF
j_gene: TRBJ2-4; v_gene: TRBV4-1; abundance: NA; d_gene: TRBD2; CDR3nt: TGCGCCAGCAGCCTTGGGACTAGCGGGCACAAAAACATTCAGTACTTC; CDR3aa: CASSLGTSGHKNIQYF
j_gene: TRBJ2-1; v_gene: TRBV7-2; abundance: many; d_gene: NA; CDR3nt: TGTGCCAGCAGCACTGGTAGGACCGTTGCCTACGGTGAGCAGTTCTTC; CDR3aa: CASSTGRTVAYGEQFF
j_gene: TRBJ2-7; v_gene: TRBV5-8; abundance: many; d_gene: NA; CDR3nt: TGTGCCAGCAGCTTTCTAGCTTCCTACGAGCAGTACTTC; CDR3aa: CASSFLASYEQYF
j_gene: TRBJ1-1; v_gene: TRBV7-8; abundance: many; d_gene: NA; CDR3nt: TGTGCCAGCAGCTTAGGCCTCAGGGATTTGGCTTTCTTT; CDR3aa: CASSLGLRDLAFF
j_gene: TRBJ2-7; v_gene: TRBV20-1; abundance: many; d_gene: TRBD2; CDR3nt: TGCAGTGCTTCTGGACTAGCGGGGTCCTACGAGCAGTACTTC; CDR3aa: CSASGLAGSYEQYF
j_gene: TRBJ2-5; v_gene: TRBV20-1; abundance: few; d_gene: NA; CDR3nt: TGCAGTGCTCCCTGGGCCGGGGGTAGTAAAGAGACCCAGTACTTC; CDR3aa: CSAPWAGGSKETQYF
j_gene: TRBJ1-1; v_gene: TRBV6-5; abundance: many; d_gene: NA; CDR3nt: TGTGCCAGCAGTTACTCGGGCGGTTCGACTGAAGCTTTCTTT; CDR3aa: CASSYSGGSTEAFF
j_gene: TRBJ1-6; v_gene: TRBV27; abundance: many; d_gene: TRBD1; CDR3nt: TGTGCCAGCAGTTTAGGGTTCCGGGACAGGGGGCATAGGTCACCCCTCCACTTT; CDR3aa: CASSLGFRDRGHRSPLHF
j_gene: TRBJ2-7; v_gene: TRBV7-8; abundance: many; d_gene: NA; CDR3nt: TGTGCCAGCAGCCCCCGCCACCCTGGCGAGCAGTACTTC; CDR3aa: CASSPRHPGEQYF
j_gene: TRBJ2-1; v_gene: TRBV19; abundance: few; d_gene: NA; CDR3nt: TGTGCCAGTAGTATAGTCCGCTACAATGAGCAGTTCTTC; CDR3aa: CASSIVRYNEQFF
j_gene: TRBJ1-2; v_gene: TRBV28; abundance: NA; d_gene: TRBD1; CDR3nt: TGTGCCGGTTCGCGGGACAGGGGGGGTGGCTACACCTTC; CDR3aa: CAGSRDRGGGYTF
j_gene: TRBJ2-7; v_gene: TRBV20-1; abundance: many; d_gene: TRBD2; CDR3nt: TGCAGTGCCCTCGGACTAGCGGACGACCTCTACGAGCAGTACTTC; CDR3aa: CSALGLADDLYEQYF
j_gene: TRBJ2-3; v_gene: TRBV29-1; abundance: many; d_gene: TRBD1; CDR3nt: TGCAGCGTTATGAGACAGGGAACAGATACGCAGTATTTT; CDR3aa: CSVMRQGTDTQYF
j_gene: TRBJ1-5; v_gene: TRBV29-1; abundance: many; d_gene: NA; CDR3nt: TGCAGCGTTGTTCAGGGAAATCAGCCCCAGCATTTT; CDR3aa: CSVVQGNQPQHF
j_gene: TRBJ2-1; v_gene: TRBV28; abundance: many; d_gene: TRBD1; CDR3nt: TGTGCCAGCAGCCCCCAGGGGGTTAACAATGAGCAGTTCTTC; CDR3aa: CASSPQGVNNEQFF
j_gene: TRBJ2-7; v_gene: TRBV3-1; abundance: few; d_gene: NA; CDR3nt: TGTGCCAGCAGCCGGCCGGAGCAGCCGACCTACGAGCAGTACTTC; CDR3aa: CASSRPEQPTYEQYF
j_gene: TRBJ2-5; v_gene: TRBV7-2; abundance: many; d_gene: TRBD2; CDR3nt: TGTGCCAGCAGCTTAGGTACTAGCGGAGAGACCCAGTACTTC; CDR3aa: CASSLGTSGETQYF
j_gene: TRBJ2-5; v_gene: TRBV7-8; abundance: few; d_gene: TRBD1; CDR3nt: TGTGCCAGCAGCTACTCCGGGACAGGGGTGGGCGAGACCCAGTACTTC; CDR3aa: CASSYSGTGVGETQYF
j_gene: TRBJ1-3; v_gene: TRBV3-1; abundance: many; d_gene: NA; CDR3nt: TGTGCCAGTGGCTTAGGAGAGAGCGGTGGAAACACCATATATTTT; CDR3aa: CASGLGESGGNTIYF
j_gene: TRBJ1-2; v_gene: TRBV3-1; abundance: many; d_gene: NA; CDR3nt: TGTGCCAGCAGCCGTTCGACAGCTAACTATGGCTACACCTTC; CDR3aa: CASSRSTANYGYTF
j_gene: TRBJ2-1; v_gene: TRBV3-1; abundance: many; d_gene: NA; CDR3nt: TGTGCCAGCAGCCAAGATCTCAGACGATCCTACAATGAGCAGTTCTTC; CDR3aa: CASSQDLRRSYNEQFF
j_gene: TRBJ2-1; v_gene: TRBV7-3; abundance: many; d_gene: NA; CDR3nt: TGTGCCAGCAGCTTAAATGTGCATACTGAGCAGTTCTTC; CDR3aa: CASSLNVHTEQFF